The present entry profiles one T cell receptor beta chain with its context. Its antigen is still unknown. This entry comes from a study of early T cells in non-severe SARS-CoV-2 infection. Across the whole study: Sequencing was performed on bulk RNA from unsorted whole blood, leaving chains unpaired. Study findings and constraints: A preference for anti-spike CD8 responses marked VDJdb matching, which missed private and CD4 specificities.

Separate cDNA molecules each had unique molecular identifiers attached to them. TCRdb reprocessed the 5' RACE reads with MiXCR, giving one entry per CDR3 protein. The data contain fewer than 65,000 distinct CDR3 sequences, 9.3% of them singletons. Sequenced material: whole blood. This sequence was found in an adult who was a healthcare worker with PCR-confirmed SARS-CoV-2 infection or an uninfected control (not recorded which).

The CDR3 region has the DNA TGTGCCAGCAGCTTAGTAGGGACTAGCAACAATGAGCAGTTCTTC. It is translated as CASSLVGTSNNEQFF. The chain joins TRBV7-2 to TRBJ2-1; 9 bases line up with TRBD2. CDR3 length: 15 residues. Germline CDR1 reads SGHTA; CDR2 reads FQGNSA. V shed 1 base and J 5 bases; nucleotides not matched to a gene: 3.